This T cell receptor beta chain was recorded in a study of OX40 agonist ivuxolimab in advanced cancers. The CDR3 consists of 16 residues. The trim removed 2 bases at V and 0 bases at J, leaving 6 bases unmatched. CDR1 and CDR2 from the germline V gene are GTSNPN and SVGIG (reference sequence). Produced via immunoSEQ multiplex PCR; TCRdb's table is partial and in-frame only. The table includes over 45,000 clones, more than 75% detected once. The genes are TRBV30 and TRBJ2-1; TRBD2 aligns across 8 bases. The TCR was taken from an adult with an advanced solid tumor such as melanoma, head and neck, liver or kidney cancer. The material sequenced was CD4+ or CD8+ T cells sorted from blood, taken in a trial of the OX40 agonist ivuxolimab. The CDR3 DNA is TGTGCCTGGAGTATGATCGGGAGGGCCTCCTACAATGAGCAGTTCTTC. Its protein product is CAWSMIGRASYNEQFF.